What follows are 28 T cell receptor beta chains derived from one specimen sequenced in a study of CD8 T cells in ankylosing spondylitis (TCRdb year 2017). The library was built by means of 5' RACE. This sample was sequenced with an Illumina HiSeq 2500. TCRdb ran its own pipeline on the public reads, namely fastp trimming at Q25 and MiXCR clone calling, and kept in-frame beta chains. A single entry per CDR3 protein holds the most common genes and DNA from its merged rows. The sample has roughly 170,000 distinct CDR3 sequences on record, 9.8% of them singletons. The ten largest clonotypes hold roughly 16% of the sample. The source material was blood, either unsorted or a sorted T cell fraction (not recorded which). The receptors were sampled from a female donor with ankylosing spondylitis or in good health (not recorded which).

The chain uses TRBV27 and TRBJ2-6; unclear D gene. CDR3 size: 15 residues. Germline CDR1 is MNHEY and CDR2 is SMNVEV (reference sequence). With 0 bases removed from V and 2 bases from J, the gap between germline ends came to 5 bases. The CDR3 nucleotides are TGTGCCAGCAGTTTATCGTTCGCTGGGGCCAACGTCCTGACTTTC. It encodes CASSLSFAGANVLTF.

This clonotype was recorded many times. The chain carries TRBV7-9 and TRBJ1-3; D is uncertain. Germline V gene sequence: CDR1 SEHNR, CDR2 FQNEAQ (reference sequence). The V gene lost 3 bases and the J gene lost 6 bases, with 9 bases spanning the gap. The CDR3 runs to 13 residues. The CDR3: CASSLVGENTIYF. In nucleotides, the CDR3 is TGTGCCAGCAGCTTGGTGGGAGAAAACACCATATATTTT.

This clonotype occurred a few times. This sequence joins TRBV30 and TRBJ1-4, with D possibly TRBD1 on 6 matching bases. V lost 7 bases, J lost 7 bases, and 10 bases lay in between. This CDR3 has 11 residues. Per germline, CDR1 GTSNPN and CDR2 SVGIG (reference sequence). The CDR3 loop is CASHRAEKLFF. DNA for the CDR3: TGTGCCTCCCACAGGGCTGAAAAACTGTTTTTT.

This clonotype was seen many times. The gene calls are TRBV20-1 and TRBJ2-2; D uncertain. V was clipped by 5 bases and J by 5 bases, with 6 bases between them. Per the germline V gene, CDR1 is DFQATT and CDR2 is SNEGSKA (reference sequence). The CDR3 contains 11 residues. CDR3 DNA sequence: TGCAGTGCTGGGGATACCGGGGAGCTGTTTTTT. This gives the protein CSAGDTGELFF.

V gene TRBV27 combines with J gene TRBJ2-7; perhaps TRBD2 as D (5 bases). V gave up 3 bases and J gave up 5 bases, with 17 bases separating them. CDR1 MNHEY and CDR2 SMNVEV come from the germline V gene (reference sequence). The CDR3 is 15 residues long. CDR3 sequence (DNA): TGTGCCAGCAGTTTGGTGGGAGATGCGGCCCACGAGCAGTACTTC. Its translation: CASSLVGDAAHEQYF.

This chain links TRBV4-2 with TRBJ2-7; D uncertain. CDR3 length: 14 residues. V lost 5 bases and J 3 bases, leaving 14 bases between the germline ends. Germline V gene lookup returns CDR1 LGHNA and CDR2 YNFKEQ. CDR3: CASSADDPNYEQYF. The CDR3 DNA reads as TGTGCCAGCAGCGCAGACGATCCCAACTACGAGCAGTACTTC.

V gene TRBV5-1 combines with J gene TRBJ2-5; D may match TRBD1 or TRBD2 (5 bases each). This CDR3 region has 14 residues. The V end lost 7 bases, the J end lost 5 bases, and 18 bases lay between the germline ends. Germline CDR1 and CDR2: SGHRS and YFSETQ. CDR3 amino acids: CASGTTPGGETQYF. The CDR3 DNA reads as TGCGCCAGCGGGACCACCCCCGGTGGGGAGACCCAGTACTTC.

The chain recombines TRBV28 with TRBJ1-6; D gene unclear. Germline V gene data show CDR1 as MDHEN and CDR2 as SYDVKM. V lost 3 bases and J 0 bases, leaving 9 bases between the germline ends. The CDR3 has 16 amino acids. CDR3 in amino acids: CASSFGADSYNSPLHF. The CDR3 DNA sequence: TGTGCCAGCAGTTTCGGAGCGGACTCCTATAATTCACCCCTCCACTTT.

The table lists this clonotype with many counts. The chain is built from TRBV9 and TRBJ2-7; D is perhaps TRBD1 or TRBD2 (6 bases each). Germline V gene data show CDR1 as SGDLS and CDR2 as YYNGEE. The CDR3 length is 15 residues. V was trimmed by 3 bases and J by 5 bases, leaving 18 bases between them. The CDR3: CASSAGGGFKDEQYF. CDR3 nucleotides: TGTGCCAGCAGCGCCGGAGGGGGGTTTAAGGACGAGCAGTACTTC.

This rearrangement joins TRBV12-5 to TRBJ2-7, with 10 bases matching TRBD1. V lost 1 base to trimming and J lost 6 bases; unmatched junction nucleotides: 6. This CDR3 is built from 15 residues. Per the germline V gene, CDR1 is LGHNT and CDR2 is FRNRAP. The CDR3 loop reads CASGLDGTGEGEQYF. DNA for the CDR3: TGTGCTAGTGGTTTGGATGGGACAGGGGAGGGCGAGCAGTACTTC. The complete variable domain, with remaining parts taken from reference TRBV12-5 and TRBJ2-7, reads DARVTQTPRHKVTEMGQEVTMRCQPILGHNTVFWYRQTMMQGLELLAYFRNRAPLDDSGMPKDRFSAEMPDATLATLKIQPSEPRDSAVYFCASGLDGTGEGEQYFGPGTRLTVT.

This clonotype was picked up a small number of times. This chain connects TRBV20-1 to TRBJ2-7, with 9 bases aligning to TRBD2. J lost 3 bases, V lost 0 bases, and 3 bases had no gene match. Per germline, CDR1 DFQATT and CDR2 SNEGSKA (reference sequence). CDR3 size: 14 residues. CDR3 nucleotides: TGCAGTGCTAGAGAGGGAGCGGGAGGCTACGAGCAGTACTTC. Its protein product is CSAREGAGGYEQYF.

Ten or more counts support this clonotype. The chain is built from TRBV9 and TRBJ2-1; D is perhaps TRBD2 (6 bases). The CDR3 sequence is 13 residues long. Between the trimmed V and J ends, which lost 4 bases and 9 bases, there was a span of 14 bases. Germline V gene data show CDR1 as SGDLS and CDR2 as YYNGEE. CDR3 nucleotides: TGTGCCAGCAGCTTCAGGCGGGAAGGTGAGCAGTTCTTC. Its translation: CASSFRREGEQFF.

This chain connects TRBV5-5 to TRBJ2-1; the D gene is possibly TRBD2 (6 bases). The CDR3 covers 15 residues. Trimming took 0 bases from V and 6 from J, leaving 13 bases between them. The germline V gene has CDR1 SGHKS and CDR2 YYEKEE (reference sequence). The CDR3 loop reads CASSLGAGPGNEQFF. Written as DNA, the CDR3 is TGTGCCAGCAGCTTGGGGGCGGGACCCGGCAATGAGCAGTTCTTC.

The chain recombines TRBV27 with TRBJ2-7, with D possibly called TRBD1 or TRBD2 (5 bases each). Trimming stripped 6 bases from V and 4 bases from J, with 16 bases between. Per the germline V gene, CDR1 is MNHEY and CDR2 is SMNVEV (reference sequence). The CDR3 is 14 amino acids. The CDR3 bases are TGTGCCAGCAGCCTCACCGCATGGGGGTACGAGCAGTACTTC. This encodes CASSLTAWGYEQYF.

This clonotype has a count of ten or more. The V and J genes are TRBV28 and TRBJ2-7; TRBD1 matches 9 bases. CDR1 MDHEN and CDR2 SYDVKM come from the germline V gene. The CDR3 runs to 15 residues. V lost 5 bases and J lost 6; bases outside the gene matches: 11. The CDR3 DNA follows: TGTGCCAGCAGTCCCACAGGGGGCATATGGTTCGAGCAGTACTTC. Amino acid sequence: CASSPTGGIWFEQYF.

The CDR3 is CASSQDERNLMNTEAFF. DNA for the CDR3: TGTGCCAGCAGCCAAGATGAGAGGAATCTCATGAACACTGAAGCTTTCTTT. The chain couples TRBV14 to TRBJ1-1; D not certain. CDR3 length equals 17 residues. V lost 0 bases and J lost 0, with 14 bases in between. Germline CDR1 and CDR2: SGHDN and FVKESK.

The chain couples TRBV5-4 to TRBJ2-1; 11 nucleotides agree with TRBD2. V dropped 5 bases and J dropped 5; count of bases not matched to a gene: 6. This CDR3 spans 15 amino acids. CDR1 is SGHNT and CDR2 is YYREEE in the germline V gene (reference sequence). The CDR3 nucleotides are TGTGCCAGCAGTTATAGCGGGAGGGGAAACAATGAGCAGTTCTTC. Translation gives CASSYSGRGNNEQFF.

CDR3 protein: CASSQGTGVYEQYF. CDR3 sequence (DNA): TGCGCCAGCAGCCAGGGGACAGGGGTCTACGAGCAGTACTTC. The chain joins TRBV4-1 to TRBJ2-7; 10 bases line up with TRBD1. The CDR3 loop spans 14 amino acids. J gave up 3 bases and V 3 bases, and 2 bases lay outside the gene matches. Germline-derived CDR1 and CDR2 are MGHRA and YSYEKL.

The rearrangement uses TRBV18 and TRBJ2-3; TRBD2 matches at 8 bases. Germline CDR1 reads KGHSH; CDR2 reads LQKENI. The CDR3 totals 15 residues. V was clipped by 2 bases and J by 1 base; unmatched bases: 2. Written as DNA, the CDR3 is TGTGCCAGCTCACCAGCGGGAGGCCGCACAGATACGCAGTATTTT. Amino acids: CASSPAGGRTDTQYF.

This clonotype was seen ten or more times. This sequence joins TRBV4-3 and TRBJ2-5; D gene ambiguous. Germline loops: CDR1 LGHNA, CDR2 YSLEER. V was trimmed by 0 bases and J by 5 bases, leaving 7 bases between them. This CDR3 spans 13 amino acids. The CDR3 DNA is TGCGCCAGCAGCCAAGATCGTGGGGAGACCCAGTACTTC. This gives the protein CASSQDRGETQYF.

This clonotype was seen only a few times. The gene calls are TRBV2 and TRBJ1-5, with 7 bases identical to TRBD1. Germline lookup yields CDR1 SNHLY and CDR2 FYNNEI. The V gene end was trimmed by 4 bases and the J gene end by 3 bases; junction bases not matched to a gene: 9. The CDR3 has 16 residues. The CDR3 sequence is CASSGGQGGLNQPQHF. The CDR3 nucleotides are TGTGCCAGCAGTGGTGGGCAGGGGGGACTCAATCAGCCCCAGCATTTT.

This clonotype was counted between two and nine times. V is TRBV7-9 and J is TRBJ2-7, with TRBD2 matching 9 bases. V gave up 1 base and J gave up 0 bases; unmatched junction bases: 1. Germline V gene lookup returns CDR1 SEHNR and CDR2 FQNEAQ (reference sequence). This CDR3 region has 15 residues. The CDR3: CASSLERGASYEQYF. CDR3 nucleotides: TGTGCCAGCAGCTTAGAGCGGGGGGCCTCCTACGAGCAGTACTTC.

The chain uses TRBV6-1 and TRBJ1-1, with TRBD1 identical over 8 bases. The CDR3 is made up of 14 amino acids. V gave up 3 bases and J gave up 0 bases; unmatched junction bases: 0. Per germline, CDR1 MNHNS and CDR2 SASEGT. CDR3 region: CASSETGVNTEAFF. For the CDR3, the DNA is TGTGCCAGCAGTGAGACAGGGGTGAACACTGAAGCTTTCTTT.

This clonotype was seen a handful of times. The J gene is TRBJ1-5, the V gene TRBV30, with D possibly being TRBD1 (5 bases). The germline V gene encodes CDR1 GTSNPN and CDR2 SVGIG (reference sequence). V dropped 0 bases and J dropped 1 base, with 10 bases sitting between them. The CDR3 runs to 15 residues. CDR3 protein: CAWSVMGGSNQPQHF. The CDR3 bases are TGTGCCTGGAGTGTAATGGGGGGGAGCAATCAGCCCCAGCATTTT.

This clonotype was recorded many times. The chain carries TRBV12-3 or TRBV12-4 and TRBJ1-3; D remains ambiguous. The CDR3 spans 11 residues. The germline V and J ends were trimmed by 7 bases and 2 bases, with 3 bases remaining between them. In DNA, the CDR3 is TGTGCCAGCACGGCTGGAAACACCATATATTTT. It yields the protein CASTAGNTIYF.

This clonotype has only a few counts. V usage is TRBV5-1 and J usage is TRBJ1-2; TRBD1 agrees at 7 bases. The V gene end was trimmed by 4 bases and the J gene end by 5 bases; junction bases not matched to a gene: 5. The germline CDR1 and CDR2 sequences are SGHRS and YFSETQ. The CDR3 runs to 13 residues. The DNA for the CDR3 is TGCGCCAGCAGCGAGGGACAGTTATATGGCTACACCTTC. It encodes CASSEGQLYGYTF.

The CDR3 coding sequence is TGTGCCAGCAGCCAAGGGGGGTCTGACCTTAGCACAGATACGCAGTATTTT. The encoded protein is CASSQGGSDLSTDTQYF. The chain recombines TRBV14 with TRBJ2-3; D possibly uses TRBD1 or TRBD2 (5 bases each). Looked up from germline, CDR1 is SGHDN and CDR2 is FVKESK. The CDR3 length is 17 residues. The germline V and J ends were trimmed by 1 base and 0 bases, with 14 bases remaining between them. The entire variable domain, with the rest obtained from reference TRBV14 and TRBJ2-3, is as follows: EAGVTQFPSHSVIEKGQTVTLRCDPISGHDNLYWYRRVMGKEIKFLLHFVKESKQDESGMPNNRFLAERTGGTYSTLKVQPAELEDSGVYFCASSQGGSDLSTDTQYFGPGTRLTVL.

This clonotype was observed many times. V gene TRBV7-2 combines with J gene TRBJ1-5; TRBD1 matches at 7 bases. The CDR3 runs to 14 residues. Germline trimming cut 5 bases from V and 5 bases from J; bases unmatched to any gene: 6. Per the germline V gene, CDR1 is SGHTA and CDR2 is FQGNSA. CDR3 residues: CASSVDRVDQPQHF. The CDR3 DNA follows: TGTGCCAGCAGCGTCGACAGGGTGGATCAGCCCCAGCATTTT.